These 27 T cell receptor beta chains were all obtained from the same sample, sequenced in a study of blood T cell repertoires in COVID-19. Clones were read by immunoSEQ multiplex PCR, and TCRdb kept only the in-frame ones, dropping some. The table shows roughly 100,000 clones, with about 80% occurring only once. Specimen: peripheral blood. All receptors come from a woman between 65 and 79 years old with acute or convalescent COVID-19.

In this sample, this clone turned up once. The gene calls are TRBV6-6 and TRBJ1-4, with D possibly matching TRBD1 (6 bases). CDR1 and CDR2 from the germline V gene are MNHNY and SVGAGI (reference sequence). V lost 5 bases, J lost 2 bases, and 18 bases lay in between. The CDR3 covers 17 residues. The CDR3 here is CASSPYHRVATNEKLFF. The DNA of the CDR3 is TGTGCCAGCAGTCCCTATCACAGGGTAGCTACTAATGAAAAACTGTTTTTT.

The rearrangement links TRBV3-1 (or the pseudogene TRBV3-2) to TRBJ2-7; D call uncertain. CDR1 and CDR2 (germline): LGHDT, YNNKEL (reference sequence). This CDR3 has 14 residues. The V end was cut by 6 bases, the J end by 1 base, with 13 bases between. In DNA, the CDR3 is TGTGCCAGCAGACCTAGGATGCTTTCCTACGAGCAGTACTTC. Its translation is CASRPRMLSYEQYF.

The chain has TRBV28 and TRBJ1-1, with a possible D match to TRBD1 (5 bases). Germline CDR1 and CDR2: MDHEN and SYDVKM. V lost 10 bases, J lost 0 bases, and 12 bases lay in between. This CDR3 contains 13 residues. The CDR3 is CATGRLLNTEAFF. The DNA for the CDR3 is TGTGCCACAGGGCGACTTTTGAACACTGAAGCTTTCTTT. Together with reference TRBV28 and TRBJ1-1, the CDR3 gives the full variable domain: DVKVTQSSRYLVKRTGEKVFLECVQDMDHENMFWYRQDPGLGLRLIYFSYDVKMKEKGDIPEGYSVSREKKERFSLILESASTNQTSMYLCATGRLLNTEAFFGQGTRLTVV.

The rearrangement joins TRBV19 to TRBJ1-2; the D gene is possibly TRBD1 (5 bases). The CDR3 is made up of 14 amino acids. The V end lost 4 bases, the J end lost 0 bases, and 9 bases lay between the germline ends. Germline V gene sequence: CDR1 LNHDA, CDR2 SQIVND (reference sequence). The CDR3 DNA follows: TGTGCCAGTAGTACCTCGACAGCTAACTATGGCTACACCTTC. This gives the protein CASSTSTANYGYTF.

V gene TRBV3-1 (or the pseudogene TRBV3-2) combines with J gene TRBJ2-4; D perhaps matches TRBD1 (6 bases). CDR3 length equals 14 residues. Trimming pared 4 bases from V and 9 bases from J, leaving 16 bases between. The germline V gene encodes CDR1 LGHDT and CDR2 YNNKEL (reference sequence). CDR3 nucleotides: TGTGCCAGCAGCCCCACCGGACAGCTCAGCATTCAGTACTTC. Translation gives CASSPTGQLSIQYF.

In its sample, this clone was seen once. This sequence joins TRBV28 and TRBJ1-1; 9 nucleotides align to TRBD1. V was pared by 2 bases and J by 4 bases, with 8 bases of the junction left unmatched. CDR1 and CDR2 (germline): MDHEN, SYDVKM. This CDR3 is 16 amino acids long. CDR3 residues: CASSLQGQGHGTEAFF. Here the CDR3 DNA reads TGTGCCAGCAGTTTACAGGGACAGGGTCATGGCACTGAAGCTTTCTTT.

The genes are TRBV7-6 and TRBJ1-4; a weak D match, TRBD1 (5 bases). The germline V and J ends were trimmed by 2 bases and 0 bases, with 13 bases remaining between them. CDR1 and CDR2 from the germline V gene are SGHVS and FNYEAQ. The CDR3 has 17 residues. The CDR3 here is CASSLRGGASTNEKLFF. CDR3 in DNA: TGTGCCAGCAGCTTAAGGGGCGGGGCTTCAACTAATGAAAAACTGTTTTTT.

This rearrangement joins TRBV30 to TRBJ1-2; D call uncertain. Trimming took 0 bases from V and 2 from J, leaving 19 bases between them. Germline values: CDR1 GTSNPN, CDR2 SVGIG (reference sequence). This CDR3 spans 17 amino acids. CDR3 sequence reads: CAWSVRIRGQKNYGYTF. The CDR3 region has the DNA TGTGCCTGGAGTGTCCGGATTAGAGGTCAGAAAAACTATGGCTACACCTTC. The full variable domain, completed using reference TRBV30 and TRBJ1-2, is SQTIHQWPATLVQPVGSPLSLECTVEGTSNPNLYWYRQAAGRGLQLLFYSVGIGQISSEVPQNLSASRPQDRQFILSSKKLLLSDSGFYLCAWSVRIRGQKNYGYTFGSGTRLTVV.

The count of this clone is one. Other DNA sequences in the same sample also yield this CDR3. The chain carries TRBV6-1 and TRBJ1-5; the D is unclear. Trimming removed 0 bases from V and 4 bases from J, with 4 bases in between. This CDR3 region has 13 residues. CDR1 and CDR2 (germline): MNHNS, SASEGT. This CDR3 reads CASSEARNQPQHF. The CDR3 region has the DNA TGTGCCAGCAGTGAAGCCAGAAATCAGCCCCAGCATTTT.

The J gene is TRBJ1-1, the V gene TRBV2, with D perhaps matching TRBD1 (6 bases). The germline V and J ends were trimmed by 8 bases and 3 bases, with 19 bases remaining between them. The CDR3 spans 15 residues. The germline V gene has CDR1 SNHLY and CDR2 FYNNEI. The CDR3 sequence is CASGSPQGLDTEAFF. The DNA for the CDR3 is TGTGCCAGCGGAAGCCCCCAGGGGCTCGACACTGAAGCTTTCTTT.

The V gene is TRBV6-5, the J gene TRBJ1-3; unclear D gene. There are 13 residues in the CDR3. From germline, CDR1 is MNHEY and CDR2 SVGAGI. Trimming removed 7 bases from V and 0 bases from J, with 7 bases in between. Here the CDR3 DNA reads TGTGCCAGCAAACGAGACTCTGGAAACACCATATATTTT. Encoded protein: CASKRDSGNTIYF.

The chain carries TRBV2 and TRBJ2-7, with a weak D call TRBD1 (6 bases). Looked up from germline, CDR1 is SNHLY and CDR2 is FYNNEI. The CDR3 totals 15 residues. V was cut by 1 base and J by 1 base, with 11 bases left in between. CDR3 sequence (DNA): TGTGCCAGCAGTGAAGGGGACACTAGATCCTACGAGCAGTACTTC. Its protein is CASSEGDTRSYEQYF.

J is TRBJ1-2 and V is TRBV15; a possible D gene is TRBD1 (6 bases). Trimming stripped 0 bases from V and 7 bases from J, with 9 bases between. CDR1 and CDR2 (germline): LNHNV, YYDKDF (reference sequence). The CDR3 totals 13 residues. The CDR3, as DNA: TGTGCCACCAGCAGAGAGGACAGCGCTGGCTACACCTTC. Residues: CATSREDSAGYTF.

The CDR3, as DNA: TGTGCCAGCGTGAAACAGACCACTAATTCACCCCTCCACTTT. Translation: CASVKQTTNSPLHF. The rearrangement joins TRBV6-5 to TRBJ1-6; no clear D gene. Germline CDR1 is MNHEY and CDR2 is SVGAGI. The V gene lost 8 bases and the J gene lost 6 bases, with 14 bases spanning the gap. The CDR3 has 14 amino acids.

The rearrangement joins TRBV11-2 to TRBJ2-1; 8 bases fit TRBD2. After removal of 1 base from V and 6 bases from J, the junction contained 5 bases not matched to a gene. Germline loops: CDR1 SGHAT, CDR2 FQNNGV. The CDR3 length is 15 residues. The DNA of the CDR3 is TGTGCCAGCAGCTTAGTACAGCGGGGGTTCAATGAGCAGTTCTTC. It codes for CASSLVQRGFNEQFF.

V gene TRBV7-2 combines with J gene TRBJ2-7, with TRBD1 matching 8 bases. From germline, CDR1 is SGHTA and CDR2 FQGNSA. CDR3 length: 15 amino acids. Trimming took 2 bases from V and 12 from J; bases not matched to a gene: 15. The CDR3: CASSLMRGTGPVRYF. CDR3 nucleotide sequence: TGTGCCAGCAGCTTAATGAGGGGGACAGGTCCCGTGCGGTACTTC. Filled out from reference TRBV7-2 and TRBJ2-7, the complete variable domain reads GAGVSQSPSNKVTEKGKDVELRCDPISGHTALYWYRQSLGQGLEFLIYFQGNSAPDKSGLPSDRFSAERTGGSVSTLTIQRTQQEDSAVYLCASSLMRGTGPVRYFGPGTRLTVT.

The CDR3 reads CASSLGRQVQETQYF. In DNA, the CDR3 is TGTGCCAGCAGCTTGGGTCGACAGGTCCAAGAGACCCAGTACTTC. The chain combines TRBV7-9 with TRBJ2-5, with D possibly TRBD1 on 6 matching bases. Germline V CDR1 and CDR2: SEHNR, FQNEAQ (reference sequence). V dropped 3 bases and J dropped 1 base, with 12 bases sitting between them. The CDR3 has 15 amino acids.

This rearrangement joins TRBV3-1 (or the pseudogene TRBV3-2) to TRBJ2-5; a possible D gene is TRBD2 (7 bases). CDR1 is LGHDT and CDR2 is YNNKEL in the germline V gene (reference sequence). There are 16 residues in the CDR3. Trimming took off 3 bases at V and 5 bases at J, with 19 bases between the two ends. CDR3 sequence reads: CASSQGAGGLAETQYF. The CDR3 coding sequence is TGTGCCAGCAGCCAGGGGGCCGGGGGGCTCGCGGAGACCCAGTACTTC.

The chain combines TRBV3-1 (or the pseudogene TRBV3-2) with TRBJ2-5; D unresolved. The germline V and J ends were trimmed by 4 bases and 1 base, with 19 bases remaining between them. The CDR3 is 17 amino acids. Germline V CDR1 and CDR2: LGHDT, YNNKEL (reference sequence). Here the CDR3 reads CASSPERGRPSQETQYF. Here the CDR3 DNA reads TGTGCCAGCAGCCCAGAGCGTGGGCGACCGTCCCAAGAGACCCAGTACTTC.

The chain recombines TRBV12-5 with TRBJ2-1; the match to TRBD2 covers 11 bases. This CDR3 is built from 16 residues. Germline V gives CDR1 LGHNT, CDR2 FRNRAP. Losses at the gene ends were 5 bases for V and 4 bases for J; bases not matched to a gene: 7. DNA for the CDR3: TGTGCTAGTGGTATGTCTAGCGGGGGGACTTACAATGAGCAGTTCTTC. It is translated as CASGMSSGGTYNEQFF.

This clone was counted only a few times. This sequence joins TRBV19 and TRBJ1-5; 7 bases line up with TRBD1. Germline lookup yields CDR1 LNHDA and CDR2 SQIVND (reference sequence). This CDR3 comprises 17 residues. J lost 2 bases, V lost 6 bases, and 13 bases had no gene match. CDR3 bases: TGTGCCAGTAGGAGGGCGAGGGGGCGCGGTGGCAATCAGCCCCAGCATTTT. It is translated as CASRRARGRGGNQPQHF.

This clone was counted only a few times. As DNA, the CDR3 is TGTGCCAGCAGGGCAGGGGGCACTGGAAACACCATATATTTT. Encoded protein: CASRAGGTGNTIYF. The genes are TRBV6-5 and TRBJ1-3; 8 nucleotides line up with TRBD1. V was pared by 6 bases and J by 2 bases, with 3 bases of the junction left unmatched. CDR1 MNHEY and CDR2 SVGAGI come from the germline V gene. CDR3 length: 14 amino acids.

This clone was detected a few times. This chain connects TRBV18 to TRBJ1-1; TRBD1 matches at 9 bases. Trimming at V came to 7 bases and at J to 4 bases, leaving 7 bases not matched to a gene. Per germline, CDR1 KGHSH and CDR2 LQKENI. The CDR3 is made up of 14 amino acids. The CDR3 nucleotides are TGTGCCAGCTTACGGACAGGGGCGCGCACTGAAGCTTTCTTT. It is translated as CASLRTGARTEAFF.

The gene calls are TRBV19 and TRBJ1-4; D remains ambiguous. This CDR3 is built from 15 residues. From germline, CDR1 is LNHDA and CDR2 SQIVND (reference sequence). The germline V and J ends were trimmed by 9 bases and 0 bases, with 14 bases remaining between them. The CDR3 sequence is CASSPGTATNEKLFF. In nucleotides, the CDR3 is TGTGCCAGCTCGCCGGGAACTGCAACTAATGAAAAACTGTTTTTT. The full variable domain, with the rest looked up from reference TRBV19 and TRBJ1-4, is DGGITQSPKYLFRKEGQNVTLSCEQNLNHDAMYWYRQDPGQGLRLIYYSQIVNDFQKGDIAEGYSVSREKKESFPLTVTSAQKNPTAFYLCASSPGTATNEKLFFGSGTQLSVL.

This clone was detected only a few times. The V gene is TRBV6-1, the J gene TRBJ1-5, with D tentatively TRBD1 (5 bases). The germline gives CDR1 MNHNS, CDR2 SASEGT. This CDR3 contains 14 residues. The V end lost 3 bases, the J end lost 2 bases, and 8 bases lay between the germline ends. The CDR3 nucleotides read TGTGCCAGCAGTGACGGGGGGGGCAATCAGCCCCAGCATTTT. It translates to CASSDGGGNQPQHF.

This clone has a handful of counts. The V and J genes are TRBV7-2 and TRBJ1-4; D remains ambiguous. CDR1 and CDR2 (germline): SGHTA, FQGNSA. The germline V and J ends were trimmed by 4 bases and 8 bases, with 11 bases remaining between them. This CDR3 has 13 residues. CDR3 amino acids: CASSSFYLEKLFF. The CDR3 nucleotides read TGTGCCAGCAGCTCCTTTTACTTGGAAAAACTGTTTTTT.

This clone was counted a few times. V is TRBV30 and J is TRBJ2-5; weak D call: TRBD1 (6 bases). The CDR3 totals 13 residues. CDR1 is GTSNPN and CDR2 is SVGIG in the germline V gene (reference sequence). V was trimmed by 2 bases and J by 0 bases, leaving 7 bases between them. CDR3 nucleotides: TGTGCCTGGAGTACAGGGAACCAAGAGACCCAGTACTTC. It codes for CAWSTGNQETQYF.